What follows are 20 T cell receptor beta chains derived from one specimen sequenced in a study of PD-1 blockade in classical Hodgkin lymphoma. TCRdb's table, derived via immunoSEQ multiplex PCR, lists solely in-frame clones and lacks some. The data contain 20,000 or so clones, approximately 90% of them singletons. As for time point: cycle 4 day 1 (C4D1), after about 6 weeks of nivolumab. Brentuximab vedotin exposure varied among the patients, all of whom had relapsed after autologous stem cell transplantation. The sample here was peripheral blood mononuclear cells (PBMCs), taken before the fourth cycle of nivolumab. The receptor set was obtained from a human donor with classical Hodgkin lymphoma.

This rearrangement joins TRBV11-2 to TRBJ1-2; tentative D call: TRBD1 (5 bases). This CDR3 has 14 amino acids. V lost 1 base and J lost 7, with 13 bases in between. Germline lookup yields CDR1 SGHAT and CDR2 FQNNGV. CDR3 region: CASSLGQGRGGYTF. CDR3 sequence (DNA): TGTGCCAGCAGCTTAGGGCAGGGTAGAGGTGGCTACACCTTC.

V usage is TRBV6-5 and J usage is TRBJ2-7; D ambiguous. CDR1 is MNHEY and CDR2 is SVGAGI in the germline V gene. The ends were cut back, 5 bases at V and 5 bases at J, with 16 bases in the middle. This CDR3 is 14 amino acids long. The CDR3 spells CASSETPEPNEQYF. For the CDR3, the DNA is TGTGCCAGCAGTGAAACCCCCGAACCGAACGAGCAGTACTTC.

This chain connects TRBV7-9 to TRBJ2-1, with D unresolved. CDR3 length equals 14 residues. The germline gives CDR1 SEHNR, CDR2 FQNEAQ (reference sequence). Trimming pared 3 bases from V and 5 bases from J, leaving 11 bases between. Here the CDR3 DNA reads TGTGCCAGCAGCTTTTGGGGTCGCGACAATGAGCAGTTCTTC. Residues: CASSFWGRDNEQFF.

By proportion, this clone is medium-sized. The chain is built from TRBV4-1 and TRBJ2-1, with TRBD2 matching 11 bases. This CDR3 contains 15 residues. Germline assignment: CDR1 MGHRA and CDR2 YSYEKL. Losses at the gene ends were 6 bases for V and 4 bases for J; bases not matched to a gene: 5. The DNA for the CDR3 is TGCGCCAGCAGGGACGGACTAGCGGGTTACAATGAGCAGTTCTTC. Translated: CASRDGLAGYNEQFF.

The V and J genes are TRBV5-1 and TRBJ2-5, with TRBD1 as a possible D gene (6 bases). CDR3 size: 14 residues. Germline V lookup: CDR1 SGHRS, CDR2 YFSETQ. V was shortened by 0 bases and J by 4 bases, with 10 bases between the two germline ends. The CDR3 spells CASSLVAGAETQYF. CDR3 in DNA: TGCGCCAGCAGCTTGGTGGCAGGGGCAGAGACCCAGTACTTC.

The chain has TRBV29-1 and TRBJ1-2; possible D gene TRBD1, 6 bases. This CDR3 is built from 13 residues. Germline assignment: CDR1 SQVTM and CDR2 ANQGSEA. With 6 bases removed from V and 9 bases from J, the gap between germline ends came to 20 bases. The CDR3: CSVVNRDGISYTF. The DNA of the CDR3 is TGCAGCGTCGTGAACAGGGATGGAATTAGCTACACCTTC.

This clone is classed as medium-sized (0.01 to 0.1%). The chain recombines TRBV2 with TRBJ1-5, with D maybe TRBD1 (5 bases). Germline CDR1 and CDR2: SNHLY and FYNNEI. V lost 8 bases, J lost 0 bases, and 14 bases lay in between. This CDR3 spans 15 amino acids. CDR3 residues: CASLDRALSNQPQHF. Here the CDR3 DNA reads TGTGCCAGCCTTGACAGAGCCCTTAGCAATCAGCCCCAGCATTTT.

V is TRBV5-1 and J is TRBJ1-1, with 11 bases lining up with TRBD1. The CDR3 is made up of 16 amino acids. V dropped 0 bases and J dropped 5; count of bases not matched to a gene: 6. Germline values: CDR1 SGHRS, CDR2 YFSETQ. This CDR3 is CASSLVGTGGRTEAFF. In nucleotides, the CDR3 is TGCGCCAGCAGCTTGGTAGGGACAGGGGGTAGGACTGAAGCTTTCTTT.

The V gene is TRBV7-9, the J gene TRBJ1-1; the match to TRBD1 covers 7 bases. This CDR3 comprises 14 residues. The junction had 4 bases not matched to a gene; V was cut back by 1 base and J by 5 bases. Germline CDR1 and CDR2: SEHNR and FQNEAQ (reference sequence). Written as DNA, the CDR3 is TGTGCCAGCAGCTTAGGCCCCAGGGGGACTGAAGCTTTCTTT. Translation gives CASSLGPRGTEAFF.

This clone was seen once. The chain employs TRBV27 and TRBJ2-7, with a possible D match to TRBD2 (5 bases). Germline V CDR1 and CDR2: MNHEY, SMNVEV (reference sequence). Trimming took 3 bases from V and 2 from J, leaving 11 bases between them. CDR3 length equals 14 residues. CDR3 sequence reads: CASSFSGSTYEQYF. The CDR3 DNA reads as TGTGCCAGCAGTTTTTCGGGATCTACCTACGAGCAGTACTTC.

The chain is built from TRBV6-6 and TRBJ1-4; 8 bases map to TRBD1. This CDR3 comprises 15 residues. Germline CDR1 is MNHNY and CDR2 is SVGAGI (reference sequence). V was pared by 2 bases and J by 4 bases, with 3 bases of the junction left unmatched. The CDR3, as DNA: TGTGCCAGCAGTTACGGGGGACAGGTTAATGAAAAACTGTTTTTT. This translates into CASSYGGQVNEKLFF.

The V call is TRBV5-1, the J call TRBJ2-3; D unclear. In germline, CDR1 is SGHRS, CDR2 YFSETQ. This CDR3 is 13 amino acids long. With 0 bases removed from V and 4 bases from J, the gap between germline ends came to 6 bases. CDR3 in amino acids: CASSLAPPDTQYF. DNA for the CDR3: TGCGCCAGCAGCTTGGCCCCCCCAGATACGCAGTATTTT.

DNA for the CDR3: TGTGCCAGCAGCTTAAACGGCGGAGCGAACACCGGGGAGCTGTTTTTT. Protein: CASSLNGGANTGELFF. V is TRBV7-8 and J is TRBJ2-2; D gene ambiguous. The CDR3 totals 16 residues. Trimming shortened V by 2 bases and J by 0 bases, and 10 bases separated the two germline ends. Germline lookup yields CDR1 SGHVS and CDR2 FQNEAQ.

The chain has TRBV2 and TRBJ2-3; no reliable D call. In germline, CDR1 is SNHLY, CDR2 FYNNEI. Trimming stripped 4 bases from V and 0 bases from J, with 14 bases between. CDR3 size: 16 residues. CDR3 in amino acids: CASSAGALLSTDTQYF. In nucleotides, the CDR3 is TGTGCCAGCAGTGCAGGAGCCTTACTTAGCACAGATACGCAGTATTTT.

The chain has TRBV9 and TRBJ2-3; no clear D gene. The CDR3 is 14 residues long. Germline CDR1 and CDR2: SGDLS and YYNGEE. Trimming stripped 0 bases from V and 6 bases from J, with 11 bases between. The CDR3 protein is CASSVVAEGDTQYF. CDR3 nucleotides: TGTGCCAGCAGCGTAGTGGCGGAAGGGGATACGCAGTATTTT.

This clone has a single count. The chain recombines TRBV29-1 with TRBJ1-2; D uncertain. The V gene's germline CDR1 is SQVTM and CDR2 ANQGSEA. This CDR3 has 12 amino acids. Trimming cost V 4 bases and J 4 bases, with 10 bases left between them. The chain's CDR3 is CSVGGKSYGYTF. In nucleotides, the CDR3 is TGCAGCGTTGGTGGAAAATCCTATGGCTACACCTTC.

The CDR3 DNA reads as TGTGCCAGCAGCTTACGAGGGGGAGAGACCCAGTACTTC. Translated: CASSLRGGETQYF. This sequence joins TRBV11-2 and TRBJ2-5; tentatively, D is TRBD1 (6 bases). With 2 bases removed from V and 4 bases from J, the gap between germline ends came to 8 bases. Germline lookup yields CDR1 SGHAT and CDR2 FQNNGV. CDR3 length: 13 residues.

The rearrangement uses TRBV19 and TRBJ1-1; D unclear. V lost 1 base to trimming and J lost 4 bases, with 7 bases between them. The V gene's germline CDR1 is LNHDA and CDR2 SQIVND (reference sequence). The CDR3 consists of 13 residues. This CDR3 is CASSIAVGTEAFF. Here the CDR3 DNA reads TGTGCCAGTAGTATAGCCGTGGGCACTGAAGCTTTCTTT. Variable domain in full (rest from reference TRBV19 and TRBJ1-1): DGGITQSPKYLFRKEGQNVTLSCEQNLNHDAMYWYRQDPGQGLRLIYYSQIVNDFQKGDIAEGYSVSREKKESFPLTVTSAQKNPTAFYLCASSIAVGTEAFFGQGTRLTVV.

This clone was recorded only once. The J gene is TRBJ2-2, the V gene TRBV4-2; 13 nucleotides match TRBD2. Germline CDR1 is LGHNA and CDR2 is YNFKEQ. The V and J ends lost 4 bases and 7 bases, in that order; junction bases with no gene match: 12. This CDR3 contains 18 residues. The CDR3 nucleotides are TGTGCCAGCAGCCCGGCCCTTACTAGCGGGGGGGCCGGCGGGGAGCTGTTTTTT. Its translation is CASSPALTSGGAGGELFF.

This clone has just a few counts. This sequence joins TRBV19 and TRBJ1-2; D perhaps matches TRBD1 (5 bases). This CDR3 is built from 14 residues. The ends were cut back, 6 bases at V and 4 bases at J, with 15 bases in the middle. CDR1 and CDR2 from the germline V gene are LNHDA and SQIVND (reference sequence). CDR3 protein: CASRRDAELYGYTF. The CDR3 DNA is TGTGCCAGTAGGCGGGACGCCGAACTCTATGGCTACACCTTC.